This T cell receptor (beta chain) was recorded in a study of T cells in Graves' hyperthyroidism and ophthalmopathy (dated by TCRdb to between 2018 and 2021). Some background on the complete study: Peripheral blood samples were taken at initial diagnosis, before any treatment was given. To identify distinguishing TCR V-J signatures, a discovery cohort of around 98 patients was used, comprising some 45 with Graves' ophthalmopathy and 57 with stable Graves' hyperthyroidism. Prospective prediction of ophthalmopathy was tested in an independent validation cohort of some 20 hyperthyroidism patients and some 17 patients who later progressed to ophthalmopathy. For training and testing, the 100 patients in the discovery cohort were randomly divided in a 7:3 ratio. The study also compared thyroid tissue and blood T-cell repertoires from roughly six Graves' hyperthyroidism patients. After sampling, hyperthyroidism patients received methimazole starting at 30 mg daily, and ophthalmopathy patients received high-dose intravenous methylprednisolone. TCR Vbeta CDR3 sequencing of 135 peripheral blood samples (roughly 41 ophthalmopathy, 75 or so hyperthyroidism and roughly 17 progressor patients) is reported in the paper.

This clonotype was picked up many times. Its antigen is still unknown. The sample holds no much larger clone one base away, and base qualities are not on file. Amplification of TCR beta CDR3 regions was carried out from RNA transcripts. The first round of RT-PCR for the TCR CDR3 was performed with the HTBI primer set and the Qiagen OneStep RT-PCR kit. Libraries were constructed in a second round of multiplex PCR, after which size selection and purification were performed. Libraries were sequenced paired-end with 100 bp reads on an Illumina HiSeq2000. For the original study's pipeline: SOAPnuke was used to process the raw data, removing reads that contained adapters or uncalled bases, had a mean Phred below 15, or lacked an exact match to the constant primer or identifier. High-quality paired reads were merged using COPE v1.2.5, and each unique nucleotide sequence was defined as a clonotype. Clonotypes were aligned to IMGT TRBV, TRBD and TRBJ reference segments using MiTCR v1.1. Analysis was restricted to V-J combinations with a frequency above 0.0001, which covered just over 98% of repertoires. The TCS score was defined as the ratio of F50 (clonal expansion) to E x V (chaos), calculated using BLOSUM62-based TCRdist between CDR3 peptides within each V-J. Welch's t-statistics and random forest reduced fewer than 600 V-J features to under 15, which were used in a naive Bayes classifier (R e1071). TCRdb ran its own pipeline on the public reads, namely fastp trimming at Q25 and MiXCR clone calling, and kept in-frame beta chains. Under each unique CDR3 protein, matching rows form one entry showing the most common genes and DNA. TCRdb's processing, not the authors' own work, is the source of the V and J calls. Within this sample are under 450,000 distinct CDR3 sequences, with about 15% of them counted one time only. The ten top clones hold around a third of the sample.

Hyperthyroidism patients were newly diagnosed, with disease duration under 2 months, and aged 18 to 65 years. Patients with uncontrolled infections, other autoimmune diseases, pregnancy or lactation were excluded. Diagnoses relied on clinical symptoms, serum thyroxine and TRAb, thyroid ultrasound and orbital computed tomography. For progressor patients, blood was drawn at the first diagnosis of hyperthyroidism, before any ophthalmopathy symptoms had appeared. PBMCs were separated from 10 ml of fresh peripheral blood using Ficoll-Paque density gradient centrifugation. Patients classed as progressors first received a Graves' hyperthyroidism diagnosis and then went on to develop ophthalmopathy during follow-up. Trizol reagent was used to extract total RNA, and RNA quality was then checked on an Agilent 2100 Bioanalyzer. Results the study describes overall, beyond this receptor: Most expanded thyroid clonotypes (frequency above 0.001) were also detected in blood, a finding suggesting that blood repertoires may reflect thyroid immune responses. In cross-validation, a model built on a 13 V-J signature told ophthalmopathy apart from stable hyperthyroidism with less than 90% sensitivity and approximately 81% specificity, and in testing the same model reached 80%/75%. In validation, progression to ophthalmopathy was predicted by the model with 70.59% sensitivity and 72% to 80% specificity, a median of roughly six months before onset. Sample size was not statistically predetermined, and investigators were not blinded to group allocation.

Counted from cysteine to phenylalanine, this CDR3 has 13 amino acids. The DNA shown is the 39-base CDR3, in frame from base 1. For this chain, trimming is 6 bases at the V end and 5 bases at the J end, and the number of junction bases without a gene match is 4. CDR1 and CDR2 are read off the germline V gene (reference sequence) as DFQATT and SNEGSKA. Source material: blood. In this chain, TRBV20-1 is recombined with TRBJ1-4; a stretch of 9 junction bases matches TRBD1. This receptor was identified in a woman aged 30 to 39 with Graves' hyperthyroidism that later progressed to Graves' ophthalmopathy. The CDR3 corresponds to CSATGTGNEKLFF. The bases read TGCAGTGCAACCGGGACAGGGAATGAAAAACTGTTTTTT.